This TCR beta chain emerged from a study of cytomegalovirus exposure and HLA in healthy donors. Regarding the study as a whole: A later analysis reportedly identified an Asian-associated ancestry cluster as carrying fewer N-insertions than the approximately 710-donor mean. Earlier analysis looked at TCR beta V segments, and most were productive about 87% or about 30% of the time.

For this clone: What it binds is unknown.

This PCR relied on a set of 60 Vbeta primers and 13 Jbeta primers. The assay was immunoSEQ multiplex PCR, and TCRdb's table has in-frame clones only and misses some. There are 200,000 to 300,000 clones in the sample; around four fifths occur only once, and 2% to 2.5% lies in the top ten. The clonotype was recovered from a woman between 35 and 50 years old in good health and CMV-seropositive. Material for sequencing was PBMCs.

This chain's CDR3 is CSVDGLASETQYF. The CDR3 DNA sequence: TGCAGCGTTGACGGCCTAGCTTCGGAGACCCAGTACTTC. The J gene is TRBJ2-5, the V gene TRBV29-1, with D possibly TRBD2 on 5 matching bases. Trimming pared 3 bases from V and 5 bases from J, leaving 13 bases between. CDR3 length: 13 amino acids. Germline-derived CDR1 and CDR2 are SQVTM and ANQGSEA.